These 18 T cell receptor beta chains were sequenced from one sample in a study of T cell changes during pregnancy in multiple sclerosis. Some clones are missing from TCRdb's copy, which holds only in-frame ones; the method was immunoSEQ multiplex PCR. This repertoire shows approximately 74,000 clones, less than 90% found once; its top ten account for approximately 3.3%. Sequences were derived from peripheral blood, sampled before pregnancy. These receptors originate from a female donor with multiple sclerosis, enrolled in a pregnancy study.

There are a few counts of this clone. The chain joins TRBV19 to TRBJ2-7; 16 nucleotides agree with TRBD2. CDR3 length: 18 amino acids. V gave up 5 bases and J gave up 7 bases; unmatched junction bases: 14. Germline assignment: CDR1 LNHDA and CDR2 SQIVND (reference sequence). The CDR3 DNA follows: TGTGCCAGTAGTCCCCCTTTAGGGACTAGCGGGAGGGGCCTGGAGCAGTACTTC. Translation gives CASSPPLGTSGRGLEQYF.

The J gene is TRBJ2-1, the V gene TRBV5-4, with TRBD1 identical over 10 bases. Germline-derived CDR1 and CDR2 are SGHNT and YYREEE (reference sequence). This CDR3 has 18 residues. V shed 0 bases and J 3 bases; nucleotides not matched to a gene: 9. For the CDR3, the DNA is TGTGCCAGCAGCTTGGGACTTGACAGGGGGCGCGACTACAATGAGCAGTTCTTC. This codes for CASSLGLDRGRDYNEQFF. The full variable domain, with the rest looked up from reference TRBV5-4 and TRBJ2-1, is ETGVTQSPTHLIKTRGQQVTLRCSSQSGHNTVSWYQQALGQGPQFIFQYYREEENGRGNFPPRFSGLQFPNYSSELNVNALELDDSALYLCASSLGLDRGRDYNEQFFGPGTRLTVL.

The rearrangement joins TRBV10-3 to TRBJ2-1; 7 bases agree with TRBD1. This CDR3 contains 16 residues. Per the germline V gene, CDR1 is ENHRY and CDR2 is SYGVKD. The V segment lost 2 bases and the J segment 5 bases; nucleotides outside the gene matches: 9. Here the CDR3 reads CAISEARGRGHNEQFF. In DNA, the CDR3 is TGTGCCATCAGTGAGGCGAGGGGAAGGGGGCACAATGAGCAGTTCTTC.

This chain's CDR3 is CASREVFRDRSYEQYF. In DNA, the CDR3 is TGCGCCAGCAGAGAGGTGTTCCGGGACAGATCCTACGAGCAGTACTTC. This chain connects TRBV5-1 to TRBJ2-7, with 7 bases matching TRBD1. Trimming cost V 5 bases and J 1 base; bases outside gene matches: 12. The CDR3 runs to 16 residues. Germline V gene sequence: CDR1 SGHRS, CDR2 YFSETQ.

This clone was recorded once. The gene calls are TRBV7-2 and TRBJ2-3, with D unclear. Between the trimmed V and J ends, which lost 2 bases and 5 bases, there was a span of 8 bases. The CDR3 has 13 amino acids. Germline CDR1 reads SGHTA; CDR2 reads FQGNSA. CDR3 in DNA: TGTGCCAGCAGCTTAACTATTCTAGATACGCAGTATTTT. Translated: CASSLTILDTQYF.

The rearrangement joins TRBV5-6 to TRBJ2-1, with TRBD1 identical over 8 bases. The trim removed 2 bases at V and 4 bases at J, leaving 5 bases unmatched. Per germline, CDR1 SGHDT and CDR2 YYEEEE. There are 15 residues in the CDR3. CDR3 in amino acids: CASSFMRDRYNEQFF. Written as DNA, the CDR3 is TGTGCCAGCAGCTTTATGCGGGACAGGTACAATGAGCAGTTCTTC.

The rearrangement joins TRBV11-2 to TRBJ2-7; D gene ambiguous. The CDR3 length is 15 residues. V dropped 1 base and J dropped 0 bases, with 10 bases sitting between them. The germline V gene encodes CDR1 SGHAT and CDR2 FQNNGV. The CDR3 DNA reads TGTGCCAGCAGCTTAGGCCCAGGCACCTCCTACGAGCAGTACTTC. It is translated as CASSLGPGTSYEQYF.

This clone was seen only once. The J gene is TRBJ2-3, the V gene TRBV5-1; the match to TRBD2 covers 9 bases. Per germline, CDR1 SGHRS and CDR2 YFSETQ. J lost 4 bases, V lost 3 bases, and 6 bases had no gene match. The CDR3 sequence is 15 residues long. For the CDR3, the DNA is TGCGCCAGCAGCTGGAAAGCGGGGGGCGCAGATACGCAGTATTTT. Its translation: CASSWKAGGADTQYF.

The gene calls are TRBV6-5 and TRBJ2-7; 9 bases map to TRBD1. The CDR3 covers 12 residues. With V trimmed by 5 bases and J by 5 bases, 1 base remained unmatched. Germline CDR1 reads MNHEY; CDR2 reads SVGAGI. The CDR3 sequence is CASSGTGNEQYF. DNA of the CDR3: TGTGCCAGCAGTGGGACAGGGAACGAGCAGTACTTC.

The rearrangement joins TRBV5-1 to TRBJ1-2; 7 positions match TRBD1. The CDR3 runs to 13 residues. The junction had 8 bases not matched to a gene; V was cut back by 4 bases and J by 8 bases. From germline, CDR1 is SGHRS and CDR2 YFSETQ. The CDR3 DNA reads as TGCGCCAGCAGCAGCGGACAGGTGAGCGGCTACACCTTC. This translates into CASSSGQVSGYTF.

This chain joins TRBV5-1 and TRBJ1-2; 9 positions match TRBD1. The CDR3 is 13 amino acids. Germline loops: CDR1 SGHRS, CDR2 YFSETQ. With V trimmed by 0 bases and J by 6 bases, 0 bases remained unmatched. This CDR3 is CASSLGTGDGYTF. The CDR3 DNA reads as TGCGCCAGCAGCTTGGGGACAGGGGATGGCTACACCTTC. The complete variable domain, with remaining parts taken from reference TRBV5-1 and TRBJ1-2, reads KAGVTQTPRYLIKTRGQQVTLSCSPISGHRSVSWYQQTPGQGLQFLFEYFSETQRNKGNFPGRFSGRQFSNSRSEMNVSTLELGDSALYLCASSLGTGDGYTFGSGTRLTVV.

The chain links TRBV7-6 to TRBJ2-5, with 9 bases lining up with TRBD1. After removal of 1 base from V and 5 bases from J, the junction contained 2 bases not matched to a gene. The CDR3 totals 14 residues. Germline V gene lookup returns CDR1 SGHVS and CDR2 FNYEAQ. The CDR3 spells CASSLDRGLETQYF. The CDR3 DNA sequence: TGTGCCAGCAGCTTAGACAGGGGGCTGGAGACCCAGTACTTC.

The sample holds a few counts of this clone. This chain connects TRBV18 to TRBJ1-1; D gene uncertain. The CDR3 loop spans 14 amino acids. Germline V CDR1 and CDR2: KGHSH, LQKENI. V lost 3 bases to trimming and J lost 1 base, with 9 bases between them. For the CDR3, the DNA is TGTGCCAGCTCACCTCTCTCCGGGAACACTGAAGCTTTCTTT. It translates to CASSPLSGNTEAFF.

V usage is TRBV7-2 and J usage is TRBJ2-4; no clear D gene. Germline assignment: CDR1 SGHTA and CDR2 FQGNSA. Trimming shortened V by 4 bases and J by 7 bases, and 17 bases separated the two germline ends. This CDR3 contains 15 residues. The CDR3 sequence is CASSSYIGSANIQYF. The CDR3 region has the DNA TGTGCCAGCAGCTCGTACATCGGGTCGGCGAACATTCAGTACTTC.

This rearrangement joins TRBV5-1 to TRBJ1-4, with a tentative D call TRBD1 (5 bases). The V end lost 2 bases, the J end lost 2 bases, and 16 bases lay between the germline ends. The germline CDR1 and CDR2 sequences are SGHRS and YFSETQ. The CDR3 consists of 17 residues. In DNA form, the CDR3 reads TGCGCCAGCAGCTTTGTTGGAGGGACCGCTACTAATGAAAAACTGTTTTTT. Translating gives CASSFVGGTATNEKLFF. The full variable domain, rest sourced from reference TRBV5-1 and TRBJ1-4, is KAGVTQTPRYLIKTRGQQVTLSCSPISGHRSVSWYQQTPGQGLQFLFEYFSETQRNKGNFPGRFSGRQFSNSRSEMNVSTLELGDSALYLCASSFVGGTATNEKLFFGSGTQLSVL.

The chain combines TRBV27 with TRBJ2-2; D perhaps matches TRBD1 (5 bases). This CDR3 comprises 15 residues. The germline V gene encodes CDR1 MNHEY and CDR2 SMNVEV (reference sequence). The V end lost 6 bases, the J end lost 4 bases, and 15 bases lay between the germline ends. The CDR3 here is CASSRQYLSTGELFF. CDR3 DNA: TGTGCCAGCAGCCGACAGTATCTGTCCACCGGGGAGCTGTTTTTT.

The chain recombines TRBV5-1 with TRBJ2-5, with D tentatively TRBD1 (5 bases). The CDR3 has 15 amino acids. The ends were cut back, 0 bases at V and 4 bases at J, with 13 bases in the middle. CDR1 SGHRS and CDR2 YFSETQ come from the germline V gene. CDR3 in amino acids: CASSLASREIETQYF. The CDR3 coding sequence is TGCGCCAGCAGCTTGGCGAGCAGGGAAATAGAGACCCAGTACTTC.

The chain joins TRBV20-1 to TRBJ2-7, with TRBD1 matching over 7 bases. Germline CDR1 and CDR2: DFQATT and SNEGSKA (reference sequence). V gave up 3 bases and J gave up 6 bases; unmatched junction bases: 2. The CDR3 is 11 amino acids. The CDR3, as DNA: TGCAGTGCTAGCAGGGGGTTCGAGCAGTACTTC. As protein: CSASRGFEQYF.